The 26 T cell receptor beta chains given below trace back to one sample, sequenced in a study of T cells in Graves' hyperthyroidism and ophthalmopathy. The investigators amplified TCR beta CDR3 regions from RNA transcripts. The HTBI primer set was used in a first-round RT-PCR of the TCR CDR3. TCRdb redid the calling of the multiplex PCR reads with MiXCR, one entry per CDR3 protein. Counted here are 200,000 to 250,000 distinct CDR3 sequences, around 16% occurring once; the ten biggest clones make up 35% to 50%. The sample was blood. All receptors derive from a man in his forties with Graves' hyperthyroidism.

The chain is built from TRBV4-3 and TRBJ1-3, with a possible D match to TRBD1 (5 bases). V was pared by 1 base and J by 0 bases, with 10 bases between. This CDR3 comprises 16 residues. Germline values: CDR1 LGHNA, CDR2 YSLEER. CDR3 nucleotides: TGCGCCAGCAGCCAAGCCCCAGGGTCCTCTGGAAACACCATATATTTT. This translates into CASSQAPGSSGNTIYF.

This clonotype has at least ten counts. CDR3 bases: TGTGCCAGCTCACCCTCGGCCGGGACAGGGGTCCAAGAGACCCAGTACTTC. The encoded protein is CASSPSAGTGVQETQYF. The rearrangement links TRBV18 to TRBJ2-5; 10 bases align to TRBD1. V dropped 3 bases and J dropped 1; count of bases not matched to a gene: 8. CDR1 and CDR2 (germline): KGHSH, LQKENI. The CDR3 is 17 amino acids.

This clonotype was found a few times. This sequence joins TRBV6-1 and TRBJ2-1; 7 nucleotides agree with TRBD1. The CDR3 is 14 residues long. The V gene's germline CDR1 is MNHNS and CDR2 SASEGT. The trim removed 7 bases at V and 8 bases at J, leaving 11 bases unmatched. The CDR3 protein is CASNEGEGADEQFF. CDR3 nucleotides: TGTGCCAGCAACGAGGGCGAGGGGGCCGATGAGCAGTTCTTC.

This clonotype was picked up many times. V and J are TRBV19 and TRBJ1-1, with D unclear. The CDR3 runs 15 residues. CDR1 and CDR2 from the germline V gene are LNHDA and SQIVND (reference sequence). Trimming removed 1 base from V and 3 bases from J, with 12 bases in between. CDR3 in amino acids: CASSIGGGTDTEAFF. DNA for the CDR3: TGTGCCAGTAGTATAGGAGGAGGCACGGACACTGAAGCTTTCTTT.

In this sample, this clonotype turned up many times. In DNA, the CDR3 is TGTGCCAGCAGACTACCAGCGGGGGGGGCGGGAGATACGCAGTATTTT. Residues: CASRLPAGGAGDTQYF. The V call is TRBV28, the J call TRBJ2-3; 10 bases map to TRBD2. The CDR3 contains 16 residues. Germline V gene data show CDR1 as MDHEN and CDR2 as SYDVKM. Trimming took 6 bases from V and 5 from J; bases not matched to a gene: 11.

The rearrangement uses TRBV20-1 and TRBJ2-1; TRBD2 aligns across 12 bases. Germline-derived CDR1 and CDR2 are DFQATT and SNEGSKA (reference sequence). The CDR3 has 14 amino acids. V dropped 6 bases and J dropped 7; count of bases not matched to a gene: 7. The CDR3: CSAHRTSGINEQFF. In DNA, the CDR3 is TGCAGTGCCCACAGGACTAGCGGGATAAATGAGCAGTTCTTC.

The sample holds many counts of this clonotype. The chain uses TRBV27 and TRBJ2-1; D could derive from TRBD1 or TRBD2 (6 bases each). V lost 5 bases, J lost 5 bases, and 25 bases lay in between. This CDR3 contains 18 residues. Germline V gene sequence: CDR1 MNHEY, CDR2 SMNVEV (reference sequence). The CDR3 bases are TGTGCCAGCAGTGAGTCCGGGGGCCTTAAGTATGCCAACAATGAGCAGTTCTTC. This codes for CASSESGGLKYANNEQFF.

This clonotype was detected ten times or more. The rearrangement joins TRBV14 to TRBJ2-3; TRBD1 matches 7 bases. CDR3 length: 14 amino acids. Trimming removed 3 bases from V and 5 bases from J; junction bases left unmatched: 5. The germline V gene has CDR1 SGHDN and CDR2 FVKESK. The DNA for the CDR3 is TGTGCCAGCAGCCAGAGACAGGGCGGAGATACGCAGTATTTT. It encodes CASSQRQGGDTQYF.

The genes are TRBV9 and TRBJ2-3; 8 nucleotides line up with TRBD2. The V segment lost 2 bases and the J segment 2 bases; nucleotides outside the gene matches: 4. The CDR3 loop spans 15 amino acids. The germline V gene has CDR1 SGDLS and CDR2 YYNGEE. Here the CDR3 reads CASSVVAGNTDTQYF. The CDR3 bases are TGTGCCAGCAGCGTCGTAGCGGGGAACACAGATACGCAGTATTTT.

V usage is TRBV27 and J usage is TRBJ1-4; D is uncertain. Germline CDR1 reads MNHEY; CDR2 reads SMNVEV (reference sequence). V was pared by 0 bases and J by 6 bases, with 5 bases between. There are 13 residues in the CDR3. The DNA for the CDR3 is TGTGCCAGCAGTTTATCTGCCTATGAAAAACTGTTTTTT. Amino acids: CASSLSAYEKLFF.

This clonotype occurred many times. The chain has TRBV7-2 and TRBJ1-6; 11 bases fit TRBD1. This CDR3 spans 16 amino acids. Germline CDR1 is SGHTA and CDR2 is FQGNSA. V lost 5 bases, J lost 7 bases, and 7 bases stayed unmatched. The CDR3: CASSKSGTGGNSPLHF. DNA of the CDR3: TGTGCCAGCAGCAAATCCGGGACAGGGGGAAATTCACCCCTCCACTTT.

This clonotype was detected many times. The genes are TRBV5-1 and TRBJ2-3; the D call may be TRBD1 or TRBD2 (5 bases each). Germline V CDR1 and CDR2: SGHRS, YFSETQ. V lost 6 bases and J lost 7, with 18 bases in between. There are 14 residues in the CDR3. The DNA for the CDR3 is TGCGCCAGCACCAGGGACGGCCTCACTTATACGCAGTATTTT. It encodes CASTRDGLTYTQYF. The variable domain in full, with the rest retrieved from reference TRBV5-1 and TRBJ2-3, is KAGVTQTPRYLIKTRGQQVTLSCSPISGHRSVSWYQQTPGQGLQFLFEYFSETQRNKGNFPGRFSGRQFSNSRSEMNVSTLELGDSALYLCASTRDGLTYTQYFGPGTRLTVL.

The chain joins TRBV15 to TRBJ2-7; 13 nucleotides line up with TRBD2. The trim removed 0 bases at V and 5 bases at J, leaving 16 bases unmatched. From germline, CDR1 is LNHNV and CDR2 YYDKDF (reference sequence). The CDR3 has 20 residues. The CDR3 DNA reads TGTGCCACCAGCAGAGACCCCGGACTAGCGGGAGCCCTCCGACTCCACGAGCAGTACTTC. It encodes CATSRDPGLAGALRLHEQYF.

This clonotype has only one observation. V is TRBV27 and J is TRBJ2-3, with 9 bases lining up with TRBD1. The CDR3 sequence is 18 residues long. After removal of 5 bases from V and 0 bases from J, the junction contained 12 bases not matched to a gene. Germline assignment: CDR1 MNHEY and CDR2 SMNVEV (reference sequence). DNA of the CDR3: TGTGCCAGCAGTCCCCGGACAGGGGAAGTCGAAAGCACAGATACGCAGTATTTT. As protein: CASSPRTGEVESTDTQYF.

This clonotype has ten or more counts. V gene TRBV7-6 combines with J gene TRBJ1-3; D is ambiguous. Trimming took 1 base from V and 0 from J, leaving 13 bases between them. The CDR3 consists of 17 residues. Germline CDR1 SGHVS, CDR2 FNYEAQ. CDR3 sequence (DNA): TGTGCCAGCAGCTTAGGGGTGGCCAGAACCTCTGGAAACACCATATATTTT. Translation gives CASSLGVARTSGNTIYF. Complete variable domain (other parts from reference TRBV7-6 and TRBJ1-3): GAGVSQSPRYKVTKRGQDVALRCDPISGHVSLYWYRQALGQGPEFLTYFNYEAQQDKSGLPNDRFSAERPEGSISTLTIQRTEQRDSAMYRCASSLGVARTSGNTIYFGEGSWLTVV.

This clonotype was seen ten or more times. The chain links TRBV18 to TRBJ1-1; no definite D call. With 2 bases removed from V and 7 bases from J, the gap between germline ends came to 8 bases. Germline CDR1 and CDR2: KGHSH and LQKENI. The CDR3 is 12 amino acids. The CDR3 coding sequence is TGTGCCAGCTCACCATCGGCAGGTGAAGCTTTCTTT. Protein sequence: CASSPSAGEAFF.

Only a few counts were recorded for this clonotype. The chain links TRBV28 to TRBJ1-2; tentatively, D is TRBD1 (6 bases). CDR1 is MDHEN and CDR2 is SYDVKM in the germline V gene. Trimming took off 5 bases at V and 3 bases at J, with 16 bases between the two ends. CDR3 size: 15 residues. CDR3 loop: CASSPPNGQYYGYTF. The CDR3 DNA reads as TGTGCCAGCAGTCCACCCAATGGACAGTACTATGGCTACACCTTC.

V gene TRBV6-4 combines with J gene TRBJ2-1, with D possibly TRBD2 on 6 matching bases. Germline V gene sequence: CDR1 MRHNA, CDR2 SNTAGT. Trimming stripped 6 bases from V and 8 bases from J, with 17 bases between. CDR3 length: 14 residues. In DNA form, the CDR3 reads TGTGCCAGCAGACCCTCGTTATCTAGCGATGAGCAGTTCTTC. Its protein product is CASRPSLSSDEQFF.

This clonotype was counted many times. V is TRBV7-2 and J is TRBJ2-7; no clear D gene. The CDR3 extends over 11 amino acids. Germline CDR1 is SGHTA and CDR2 is FQGNSA. V was clipped by 8 bases and J by 6 bases, with 11 bases between them. CDR3 residues: CASASGFEQYF. The DNA of the CDR3 is TGTGCCAGCGCCTCCGGGTTCGAGCAGTACTTC.

Many counts were recorded for this clonotype. The chain employs TRBV20-1 and TRBJ1-2, with unresolved D. Trimming left V 5 bases short and J 2 bases short, with 12 bases between. This CDR3 has 13 amino acids. Per germline, CDR1 DFQATT and CDR2 SNEGSKA (reference sequence). Here the CDR3 reads CSASIGRNYGYTF. Written as DNA, the CDR3 is TGCAGTGCTTCCATAGGACGGAACTATGGCTACACCTTC.

This clonotype was picked up many times. The J gene is TRBJ2-5, the V gene TRBV28, with 7 positions matching TRBD1. This CDR3 spans 16 amino acids. CDR1 is MDHEN, CDR2 SYDVKM, per germline. With 4 bases clipped from V and 5 bases from J, the junction kept 13 bases outside the gene matches. The CDR3 loop is CASSSSGTAELETQYF. The CDR3 region has the DNA TGTGCCAGCAGTTCGTCCGGGACAGCTGAATTGGAGACCCAGTACTTC.

This clonotype was recorded many times. V gene TRBV5-8 combines with J gene TRBJ2-3; D is perhaps TRBD2 (5 bases). V was shortened by 0 bases and J by 3 bases, with 8 bases between the two germline ends. There are 14 residues in the CDR3. Per the germline V gene, CDR1 is SGHTS and CDR2 is YDEGEE. The CDR3: CASSLDPGTDTQYF. DNA of the CDR3: TGTGCCAGCAGCTTGGACCCGGGAACAGATACGCAGTATTTT. Variable domain in full (rest from reference TRBV5-8 and TRBJ2-3): EAGVTQSPTHLIKTRGQQATLRCSPISGHTSVYWYQQALGLGLQFLLWYDEGEERNRGNFPPRFSGRQFPNYSSELNVNALELEDSALYLCASSLDPGTDTQYFGPGTRLTVL.

This clonotype appeared a few times. The gene calls are TRBV20-1 and TRBJ2-5; D is uncertain. V dropped 0 bases and J dropped 5 bases, with 10 bases sitting between them. Germline loops: CDR1 DFQATT, CDR2 SNEGSKA (reference sequence). This CDR3 is built from 13 residues. This chain's CDR3 is CSARDHHGETQYF. The DNA for the CDR3 is TGCAGTGCTAGAGATCACCATGGGGAGACCCAGTACTTC.

This clonotype was observed at least ten times. The chain joins TRBV2 to TRBJ2-1; no clear D. Trimming removed 5 bases at V and 1 base at J, with 0 bases between. Germline V gene sequence: CDR1 SNHLY, CDR2 FYNNEI. The CDR3 contains 11 residues. The CDR3, as DNA: TGTGCCAGCAGTTCCTACAATGAGCAGTTCTTC. Its protein product is CASSSYNEQFF.

As to this clonotype: This may arise from a read error, as a much more abundant clone is one base away. This CDR3 fails to terminate in the conserved phenylalanine or tryptophan, so it likely reflects a read error. The chain recombines TRBV12-3 or TRBV12-4 with TRBJ1-1; D gene unclear. This CDR3 spans 13 amino acids. The V and J ends lost 6 bases and 1 base respectively, with 9 bases between them. Here the CDR3 DNA reads TGTGCCAGCAGGCGTTCGGCGAACACTGAAGCTTTCCTT. Its protein product is CASRRSANTEAFL.

By its share, this clonotype is medium-sized. The chain combines TRBV24-1 with TRBJ2-1; 9 bases are a match to TRBD2. The CDR3 has 13 residues. Germline lookup yields CDR1 KGHDR and CDR2 SFDVKD. V dropped 1 base and J dropped 9; count of bases not matched to a gene: 0. The CDR3, as DNA: TGTGCCACCAGTGATTTAGCGGGGGGTGAGCAGTTCTTC. Translated, it gives CATSDLAGGEQFF.